The rows below give T cell receptor beta chains drawn from one sample of a study of blood T cell repertoires in COVID-19. Clones were sequenced by immunoSEQ multiplex PCR, and TCRdb holds only the in-frame ones, with some missing. The table lists approximately 260,000 clones, over 70% of them singletons. Sample: peripheral blood. All receptors derive from a human donor in a cohort sampled during active COVID-19. CDR3s include the opening cysteine and the closing phenylalanine or tryptophan. D genes are given only for firm matches. Only part of the rows carry a size: once, few, many, or a class if the clone is expanded.

clone_size	j_call	v_call	d_call	cdr3_aa	cdr3_nt
NA	TRBJ2-5	TRBV5-1	TRBD2	CASSLEAGVETQYF	TGCGCCAGCAGCTTGGAGGCGGGAGTAGAGACCCAGTACTTC
once	TRBJ1-5	TRBV7-9	TRBD1	CASSPDRGGKNQPQHF	TGTGCCAGCAGCCCGGACAGGGGGGGAAAAAATCAGCCCCAGCATTTT
NA	TRBJ2-5	TRBV5-4	TRBD2	CASSFLAGGETQYF	TGTGCCAGCAGCTTTCTAGCGGGAGGAGAGACCCAGTACTTC
NA	TRBJ1-1	TRBV19	TRBD1	CASNEGAGTEAFF	TGTGCCAGTAATGAGGGGGCGGGAACTGAAGCTTTCTTT
NA	TRBJ1-2	TRBV27	NA	CASKNPATGGSYTF	TGTGCCAGCAAAAATCCCGCCACGGGAGGAAGCTACACCTTC
NA	TRBJ1-6	TRBV4-1	TRBD1	CASSRRDRGDSPLHF	TGCGCCAGCAGCCGCAGGGACAGGGGGGACTCACCCCTCCACTTT
NA	TRBJ2-2	TRBV6-1	TRBD2	CASSDPREGLTGELFF	TGTGCCAGCAGTGACCCTCGGGAGGGCCTCACCGGGGAGCTGTTTTTT
NA	TRBJ2-1	TRBV6-2/TRBV6-3	NA	CASSYGDRYNEQFF	TGTGCCAGCAGTTATGGAGACAGGTACAATGAGCAGTTCTTC
NA	TRBJ1-3	TRBV2	TRBD1	CASSEDRGGNTIYF	TGTGCCAGCAGTGAAGACAGGGGAGGAAACACCATATATTTT
once	TRBJ1-1	TRBV7-3	TRBD1	CASSLGQGGNTEAFF	TGTGCCAGCAGCTTAGGACAGGGGGGGAACACTGAAGCTTTCTTT
NA	TRBJ2-4	TRBV7-8	TRBD1	CASSLQNQGVINIQYF	TGTGCCAGCAGCTTACAAAACCAGGGGGTGATAAACATTCAGTACTTC
few	TRBJ2-1	TRBV12-3/TRBV12-4	NA	CASRGDYNEQFF	TGTGCCAGCCGAGGAGACTACAATGAGCAGTTCTTC
few	TRBJ2-6	TRBV6-2/TRBV6-3	TRBD1	CASSYSSRLGGPGANVLTF	TGTGCCAGCAGTTACTCGAGTAGATTAGGGGGCCCTGGGGCCAACGTCCTGACTTTC
NA	TRBJ1-6	TRBV7-8	TRBD1	CASSSNRGNSPLHF	TGTGCCAGCAGCTCGAACAGGGGTAATTCACCCCTCCACTTT
NA	TRBJ2-7	TRBV9	NA	CASSDRDFSYEQYF	TGTGCCAGCAGCGACCGGGACTTCTCCTACGAGCAGTACTTC
NA	TRBJ2-1	TRBV10-3	NA	CAISQGGSYNEQFF	TGTGCCATCAGTCAGGGGGGCTCCTACAATGAGCAGTTCTTC
NA	TRBJ2-3	TRBV28	TRBD2	CASSSPGLAGWSTDTQYF	TGTGCCAGCAGTTCTCCGGGACTAGCGGGTTGGAGCACAGATACGCAGTATTTT
NA	TRBJ2-3	TRBV18	TRBD2	CASSLAGAGDTQYF	TGTGCCAGCTCACTAGCGGGAGCGGGAGATACGCAGTATTTT
once	TRBJ2-2	TRBV28	NA	CASSGPGELFF	TGTGCCAGCAGCGGTCCCGGGGAGCTGTTTTTT
NA	TRBJ2-5	TRBV13	TRBD2	CASSLREAVRRTQYF	TGTGCCAGCAGCTTACGGGAGGCCGTCAGAAGGACCCAGTACTTC
few	TRBJ2-7	TRBV3-1/TRBV3-2	NA	CASSHSSEQYF	TGTGCCAGCAGCCACTCCTCTGAGCAGTACTTC
NA	TRBJ1-2	TRBV7-9	NA	CASSRPSFGYTF	TGTGCCAGCAGTCGTCCGTCGTTCGGCTACACCTTC
NA	TRBJ1-6	TRBV18	NA	CASSLTDAGNSPLHF	TGTGCCAGCTCACTTACTGACGCAGGGAATTCACCCCTCCACTTT
NA	TRBJ1-1	TRBV19	NA	CASSIDGATEAFF	TGTGCCAGTAGTATAGATGGAGCCACTGAAGCTTTCTTT
NA	TRBJ1-2	TRBV28	NA	CASSLRAGYPGGYTF	TGTGCCAGCAGTCTCAGGGCGGGATACCCTGGTGGCTACACCTTC
NA	TRBJ2-1	TRBV7-8	TRBD2	CASSPSSGSLNEQFF	TGTGCCAGCAGCCCCTCAAGCGGGAGTCTGAATGAGCAGTTCTTC
once	TRBJ1-4	TRBV6-5	NA	CASSYSTARVPEKLFF	TGTGCCAGCAGTTACTCGACGGCCAGGGTGCCTGAAAAACTGTTTTTT
NA	TRBJ1-2	TRBV28	NA	CATETEAYGYTF	TGTGCCACCGAGACAGAGGCCTATGGCTACACCTTC
NA	TRBJ1-4	TRBV4-3	NA	CASSPTGEPRGEKLFF	TGCGCCAGCAGCCCGACGGGTGAACCCCGGGGTGAAAAACTGTTTTTT
NA	TRBJ2-5	TRBV5-1	TRBD1	CASSLRQGRRETQYF	TGCGCCAGCAGCTTACGACAGGGGAGGAGGGAGACCCAGTACTTC
NA	TRBJ1-1	TRBV10-1	NA	CASSESVEEGIEAFF	TGCGCCAGCAGTGAGTCCGTCGAGGAGGGGATTGAAGCTTTCTTT
NA	TRBJ2-5	TRBV2	TRBD2	CASSSGTSGLQETQYF	TGTGCCAGCAGTAGCGGGACTAGCGGTCTCCAAGAGACCCAGTACTTC
NA	TRBJ2-7	TRBV9	NA	CASSVEGDPTYEQYF	TGTGCCAGCAGCGTTGAGGGGGACCCCACCTACGAGCAGTACTTC
NA	TRBJ1-2	TRBV13	NA	CASSLEGDYGYTF	TGTGCCAGCAGCTTAGAGGGGGACTATGGCTACACCTTC
NA	TRBJ2-3	TRBV2	TRBD2	CASSEHGSGVRTDTQYF	TGTGCCAGCAGTGAACATGGTAGCGGGGTACGCACAGATACGCAGTATTTT
NA	TRBJ1-1	TRBV7-8	TRBD1	CASSTMTGVSEAFF	TGTGCCAGCAGCACGATGACAGGGGTCAGCGAAGCTTTCTTT
NA	TRBJ1-1	TRBV7-9	NA	CASSLAQGTLNTEAFF	TGTGCCAGCAGCTTAGCCCAAGGGACACTGAACACTGAAGCTTTCTTT
NA	TRBJ2-2	TRBV2	TRBD2	CASKLASGNTGELFF	TGTGCCAGCAAATTGGCTAGCGGGAACACCGGGGAGCTGTTTTTT
NA	TRBJ2-7	TRBV5-6	NA	CASSLGGEQYF	TGTGCCAGCAGCTTAGGGGGAGAGCAGTACTTC